This T cell receptor (beta chain) was recovered during a study of blood T cell repertoires in COVID-19. Study information: Some COVID-19 samples were acute and others convalescent; all came from the United States, Italy and Spain. In each case, the material was cDNA or gDNA derived from T cells, B-cell-depleted T cells, or PBMCs.

This clone was seen just once. CDR3 size: 15 residues. Deletions cut 0 bases from V and 2 bases from J, with 6 bases between. Germline assignment: CDR1 SGHKS and CDR2 YYEKEE (reference sequence). Original data processing: It was from reference gene primer amplification that nucleated cell counts were estimated. The protocol was immunoSEQ multiplex PCR, while the TCRdb copy is restricted to in-frame clones and leaves out a portion. V, J and clone size are taken as reported in that table, and D and trimming were inferred from the DNA itself. The sample yields roughly 120,000 clones, about 84% seen once.

This TCR was sampled from a woman aged 60-70 years with acute or convalescent COVID-19. V gene TRBV5-5 combines with J gene TRBJ2-6, with D perhaps TRBD1 (5 bases). Sequencing used peripheral blood. This CDR3 reads CASSLGRAGANVLTF. In DNA form, the CDR3 reads TGTGCCAGCAGCTTGGGCAGGGCTGGGGCCAACGTCCTGACTTTC.